These T cell receptor beta chains were read from a single sample in a study of blood T cell repertoires in COVID-19. Assay used: immunoSEQ multiplex PCR; TCRdb lists only in-frame clones, some missing. The profile shows hundreds of thousands of clones, approximately 90% of them singletons. Sequencing was carried out using PBMCs or T cells enriched from blood (not recorded which). These receptors all stem from a middle-aged woman with acute COVID-19. Each CDR3 is given with its conserved first and last residue. The D gene is left open where the match is weak. Clone sizes are given selectively: once, few, many, or a class where the clone is expanded.

V	size	D	J	DNA	CDR3
TRBV2	.	TRBD1	TRBJ1-5	TGTGCCAGCGGGGGGATTCCGGCGGACAGGCCGATTTGGGATCAGCCCCAGCATTTT	CASGGIPADRPIWDQPQHF
TRBV7-9	.	.	TRBJ1-3	TGTGCCAGCTCCCAAGGTGGGGTGGGGCCTTCCAGAGGAAACACCATATATTTT	CASSQGGVGPSRGNTIYF
TRBV19	.	.	TRBJ2-2	TGTGCCAGTAGTATAGATGCCGAGACCGGGGAGCTGTTTTTT	CASSIDAETGELFF
TRBV3-1/TRBV3-2	.	.	TRBJ2-1	TGTGCCAGCAGCCAAGTCTCAGGGGCGCGTGAGCAGTTCTTC	CASSQVSGAREQFF
TRBV18	.	TRBD1	TRBJ1-1	TGTGCCAGCTCACTGCTCCGGGACAGGGGTGCGGAAGCTTTCTTT	CASSLLRDRGAEAFF
TRBV19	.	.	TRBJ2-1	TGTGCCAGTAGTACATCAGGATTGGAGCAGTTCTTC	CASSTSGLEQFF
TRBV24-1	.	TRBD1	TRBJ1-2	TGTGCCACCAGTGACCCGACAGGGGGCCTAGGCTACACCTTC	CATSDPTGGLGYTF
TRBV4-3	.	.	TRBJ2-3	TGCGCCAGCAGCCAAGAGACTAGTGAGGATACGCAGTATTTT	CASSQETSEDTQYF
TRBV19	few	.	TRBJ1-2	TGTGCCAGTAAGGGTTTGTGGCTGGGGGCCTATGGCTACACCTTC	CASKGLWLGAYGYTF
TRBV27	.	TRBD2	TRBJ2-7	TGTGCCAGCAGTCACGAGGGCGGGGGATCCTACGAGCAGTACTTC	CASSHEGGGSYEQYF
TRBV2	.	TRBD2	TRBJ2-1	TGTGCCAGCAGTGAAAGCGGGACTAGACACAATGAGCAGTTCTTC	CASSESGTRHNEQFF
TRBV19	.	.	TRBJ2-2	TGTGCCAGTAGTCTCTACCTACAGGGCCCCGGGGAGCTGTTTTTT	CASSLYLQGPGELFF
TRBV19	.	.	TRBJ2-2	TGTGCCAGTAGTGGGGAACTAGGGCGGGCCGGGGAGCTGTTTTTT	CASSGELGRAGELFF
TRBV29-1	.	.	TRBJ2-5	TGCAGCGTTGAAGATATCGGGGATGGGACCCAGTACTTC	CSVEDIGDGTQYF
TRBV9	.	.	TRBJ1-6	TGTGCCAGCAGCGTAGATCAGGGACAATCACCCCTCCACTTT	CASSVDQGQSPLHF
TRBV28	once	TRBD1	TRBJ2-1	TGTGCCAGCAGTACAGGGGGCTTGGTCAATGAGCAGTTCTTC	CASSTGGLVNEQFF
TRBV4-1	.	TRBD1	TRBJ1-2	TGCGCCAGCAGGAGGACAGGGGGCTCGACTAACTATGGCTACACCTTC	CASRRTGGSTNYGYTF
TRBV18	.	.	TRBJ1-2	TGTGCCAGCTCACCACCGAATAATCCCGGGGGCTACACCTTC	CASSPPNNPGGYTF
TRBV6-2/TRBV6-3	.	.	TRBJ1-1	TGTGCCAGCAGTTACTCGCCGGGGAGAGGTGAAGCTTTCTTT	CASSYSPGRGEAFF
TRBV25-1	.	.	TRBJ1-2	TGTGCCAGCAGTGTGGGGGGTCAAGATGGCTACACCTTC	CASSVGGQDGYTF
TRBV24-1	.	TRBD1	TRBJ1-1	TGTGCCACCAGTCCCAATGACAGGGGGCATACTGAAGCTTTCTTT	CATSPNDRGHTEAFF
TRBV29-1	.	TRBD1	TRBJ1-2	TGCAGCGTCCGGGACAGCTATGGCTACACCTTC	CSVRDSYGYTF
TRBV27	.	.	TRBJ1-4	TGTGCCAGCAGGTTACCGTCGGGAAAACTGTTTTTT	CASRLPSGKLFF
TRBV2	.	.	TRBJ1-6	TGTGCCAGCAGTCCCGCGGGGGCACGGACGACAACACCCCTCCACTTT	CASSPAGARTTTPLHF
TRBV12-5	.	TRBD1	TRBJ2-5	TGTGCTAGTGGCACAGACAGGGAGGAGACCCAGTACTTC	CASGTDREETQYF